This TCR beta chain was profiled in a study of beta chain features in type 1 diabetes. Findings and caveats of the study: Patients with Type 1 diabetes showed moderately but significantly shorter TCRB CDR3s in all four CD4+ subsets.

Of note for this clone: Its specificity is unknown. The same CDR3 arises from other DNA sequences in this sample as well.

V was clipped by 4 bases and J by 4 bases; unmatched bases: 5. This CDR3 spans 16 amino acids. Germline V gene sequence: CDR1 SGHRS, CDR2 YFSETQ. All of the isolated RNA was reverse transcribed, so expressed TCRB transcripts were sequenced. Clones were read by immunoSEQ multiplex PCR, and TCRdb kept only the in-frame ones, dropping some. The data contain more than 250,000 clones, roughly an eighth of them singletons. The sequencing sample was made of naive CD4+ T cells from blood. This chain connects TRBV5-1 to TRBJ2-3; 14 bases are shared with TRBD2. This TCR derives from a man aged 25 to 40 with type 1 diabetes. CDR3 DNA: TGCGCCAGCAGCGTCGGGACTAGCGGGAGTTCAGATACGCAGTATTTT. It yields the protein CASSVGTSGSSDTQYF.